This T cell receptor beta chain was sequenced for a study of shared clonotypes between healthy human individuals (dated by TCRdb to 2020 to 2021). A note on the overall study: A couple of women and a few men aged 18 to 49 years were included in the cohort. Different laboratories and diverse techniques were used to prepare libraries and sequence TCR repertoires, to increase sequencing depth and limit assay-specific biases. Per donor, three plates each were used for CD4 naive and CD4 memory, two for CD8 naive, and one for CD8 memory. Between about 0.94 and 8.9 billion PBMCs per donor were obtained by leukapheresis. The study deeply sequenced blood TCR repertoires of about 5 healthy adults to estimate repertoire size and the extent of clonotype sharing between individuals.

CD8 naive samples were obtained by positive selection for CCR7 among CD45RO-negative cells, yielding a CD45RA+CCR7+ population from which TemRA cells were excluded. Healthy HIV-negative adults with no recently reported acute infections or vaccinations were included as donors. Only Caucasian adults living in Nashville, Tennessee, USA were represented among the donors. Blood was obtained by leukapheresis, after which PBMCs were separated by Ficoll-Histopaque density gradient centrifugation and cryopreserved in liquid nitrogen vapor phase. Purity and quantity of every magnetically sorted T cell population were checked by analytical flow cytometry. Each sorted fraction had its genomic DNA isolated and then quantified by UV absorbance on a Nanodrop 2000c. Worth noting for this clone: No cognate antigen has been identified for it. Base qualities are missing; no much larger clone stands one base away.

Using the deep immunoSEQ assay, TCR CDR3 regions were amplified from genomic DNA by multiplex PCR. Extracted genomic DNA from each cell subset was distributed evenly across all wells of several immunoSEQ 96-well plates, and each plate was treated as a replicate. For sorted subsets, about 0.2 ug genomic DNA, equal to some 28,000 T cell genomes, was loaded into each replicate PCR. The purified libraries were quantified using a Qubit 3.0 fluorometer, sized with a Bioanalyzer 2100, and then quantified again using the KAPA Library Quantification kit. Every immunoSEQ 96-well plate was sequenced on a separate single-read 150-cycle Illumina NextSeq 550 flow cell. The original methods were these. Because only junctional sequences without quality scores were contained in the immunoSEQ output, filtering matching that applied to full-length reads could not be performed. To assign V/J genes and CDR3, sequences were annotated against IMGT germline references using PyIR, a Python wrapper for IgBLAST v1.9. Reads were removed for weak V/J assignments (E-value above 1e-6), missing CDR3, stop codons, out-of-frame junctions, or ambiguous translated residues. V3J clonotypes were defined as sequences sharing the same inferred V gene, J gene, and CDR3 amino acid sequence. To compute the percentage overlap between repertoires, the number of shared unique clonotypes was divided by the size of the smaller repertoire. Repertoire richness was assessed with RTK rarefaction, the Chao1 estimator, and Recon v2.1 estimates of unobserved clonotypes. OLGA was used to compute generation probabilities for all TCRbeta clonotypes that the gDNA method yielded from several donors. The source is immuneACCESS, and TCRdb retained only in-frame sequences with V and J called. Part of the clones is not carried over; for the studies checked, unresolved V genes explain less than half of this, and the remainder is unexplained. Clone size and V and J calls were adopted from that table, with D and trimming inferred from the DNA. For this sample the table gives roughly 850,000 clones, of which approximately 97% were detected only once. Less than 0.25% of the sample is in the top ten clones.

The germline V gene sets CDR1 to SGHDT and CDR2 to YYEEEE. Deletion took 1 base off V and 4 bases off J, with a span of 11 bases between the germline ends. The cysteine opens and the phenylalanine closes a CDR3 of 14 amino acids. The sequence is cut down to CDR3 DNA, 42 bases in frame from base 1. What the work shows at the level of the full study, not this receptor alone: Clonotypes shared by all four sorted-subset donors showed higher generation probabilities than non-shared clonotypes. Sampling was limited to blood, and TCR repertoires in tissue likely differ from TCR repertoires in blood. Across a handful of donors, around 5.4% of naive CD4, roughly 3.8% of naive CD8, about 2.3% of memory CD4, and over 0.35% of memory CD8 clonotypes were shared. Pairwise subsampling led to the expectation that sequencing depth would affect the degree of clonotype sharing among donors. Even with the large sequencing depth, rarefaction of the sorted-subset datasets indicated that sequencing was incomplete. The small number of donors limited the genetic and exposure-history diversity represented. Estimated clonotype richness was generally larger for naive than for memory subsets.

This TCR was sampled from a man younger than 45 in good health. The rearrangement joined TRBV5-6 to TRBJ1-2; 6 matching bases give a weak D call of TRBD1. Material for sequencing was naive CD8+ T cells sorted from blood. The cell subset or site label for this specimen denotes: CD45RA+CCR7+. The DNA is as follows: TGTGCCAGCAGCTTGATGGGGGGCGGCTATGGCTACACCTTC. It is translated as CASSLMGGGYGYTF. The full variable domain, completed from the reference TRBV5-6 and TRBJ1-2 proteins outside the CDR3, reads DAGVTQSPTHLIKTRGQQVTLRCSPKSGHDTVSWYQQALGQGPQFIFQYYEEEERQRGNFPDRFSGHQFPNYSSELNVNALLLGDSALYLCASSLMGGGYGYTFGSGTRLTVV.